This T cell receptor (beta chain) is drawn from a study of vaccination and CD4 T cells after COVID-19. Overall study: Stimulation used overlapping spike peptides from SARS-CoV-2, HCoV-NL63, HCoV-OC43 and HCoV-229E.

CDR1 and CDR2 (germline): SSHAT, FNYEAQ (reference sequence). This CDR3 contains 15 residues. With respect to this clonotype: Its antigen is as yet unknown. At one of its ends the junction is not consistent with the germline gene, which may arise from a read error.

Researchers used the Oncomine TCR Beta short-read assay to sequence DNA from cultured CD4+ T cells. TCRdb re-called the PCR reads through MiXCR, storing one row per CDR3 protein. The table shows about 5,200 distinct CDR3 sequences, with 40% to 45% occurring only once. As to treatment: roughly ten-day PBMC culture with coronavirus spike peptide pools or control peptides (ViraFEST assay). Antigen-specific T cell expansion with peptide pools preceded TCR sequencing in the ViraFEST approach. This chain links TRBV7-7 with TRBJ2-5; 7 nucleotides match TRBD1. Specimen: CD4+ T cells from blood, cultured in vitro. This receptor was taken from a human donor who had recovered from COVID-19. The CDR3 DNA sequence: TGTGCTAGCAGCGAACGACCGGGACAGCAAGAGACCCAGTACTTC. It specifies CASSERPGQQETQYF.